Presented here are 18 T cell receptor beta chains from one specimen sequenced in a study of blood T cells in healthy people across ages. The authors ran a second PCR of about 6 to 12 cycles using a sample-barcoded 5' primer and a J-beta primer mix. TCRdb re-derived calls from the 5' RACE reads in MiXCR, one entry per CDR3 protein. The sample has 910,000 or so distinct CDR3 sequences, about 51% seen once. The specimen sequenced was blood. These receptors all come from a woman aged 55 to 70 in good health.

The V gene is TRBV28, the J gene TRBJ2-7; 12 positions agree with TRBD1. V gave up 3 bases and J gave up 3 bases; unmatched junction bases: 3. CDR1 is MDHEN, CDR2 SYDVKM, per germline. The CDR3 is 15 amino acids. Here the CDR3 DNA reads TGTGCCAGCAGTTTCGGGACAGGGGGCTTCTACGAGCAGTACTTC. Amino acid sequence: CASSFGTGGFYEQYF.

V is TRBV4-1 and J is TRBJ2-1; 11 bases are a match to TRBD1. Germline CDR1 MGHRA, CDR2 YSYEKL. Trimming removed 3 bases from V and 6 bases from J; junction bases left unmatched: 4. The CDR3 is 15 residues long. CDR3 DNA sequence: TGCGCCAGCAGCCAGGTGGGGACAGGGGGCAATGAGCAGTTCTTC. This encodes CASSQVGTGGNEQFF.

This clonotype has more than one count but fewer than ten. The genes are TRBV20-1 and TRBJ2-1; D might be TRBD1 or TRBD2, each matching 5 bases. Germline values: CDR1 DFQATT, CDR2 SNEGSKA (reference sequence). CDR3 length equals 15 residues. Trimming stripped 5 bases from V and 8 bases from J, with 22 bases between. The CDR3 nucleotides are TGCAGTGCTTGGACGGGACGGAGCCCCTCGGATGAGCAGTTCTTC. Residues: CSAWTGRSPSDEQFF.

The chain has TRBV6-6 and TRBJ2-3, with a tentative D call TRBD2 (5 bases). The V gene's germline CDR1 is MNHNY and CDR2 SVGAGI (reference sequence). The CDR3 spans 14 residues. The V end was cut by 10 bases, the J end by 2 bases, with 16 bases between. The CDR3 sequence: CAIRKERITDTQYF. The CDR3 DNA reads TGTGCCATAAGGAAGGAGCGGATCACAGATACGCAGTATTTT.

V gene TRBV2 combines with J gene TRBJ1-1; no definite D call. The germline CDR1 and CDR2 sequences are SNHLY and FYNNEI. The CDR3 contains 13 residues. Trimming removed 5 bases at V and 3 bases at J, with 10 bases between. CDR3 protein: CASSTDGDTEAFF. The CDR3 DNA reads as TGTGCCAGCAGTACCGACGGTGACACTGAAGCTTTCTTT.

The V call is TRBV28, the J call TRBJ2-5, with D perhaps TRBD1 or TRBD2 (5 bases each). The germline V gene has CDR1 MDHEN and CDR2 SYDVKM. The CDR3 extends over 15 amino acids. The V end lost 5 bases, the J end lost 5 bases, and 18 bases lay between the germline ends. DNA of the CDR3: TGTGCCAGCAGTCCGACGGGGCTAGCAGGGGAGACCCAGTACTTC. It is translated as CASSPTGLAGETQYF.

The V gene is TRBV12-3 or TRBV12-4, the J gene TRBJ1-6, with D tentatively TRBD1 (5 bases). The CDR3 length is 15 residues. V lost 5 bases to trimming and J lost 5 bases, with 13 bases between them. The CDR3 reads CASSRDGTHNSPLHF. The CDR3 nucleotides are TGTGCCAGCAGTCGAGACGGGACCCATAATTCACCCCTCCACTTT.

The table lists this clonotype with a few counts. The V and J genes are TRBV29-1 and TRBJ2-5; 12 bases are a match to TRBD2. Per germline, CDR1 SQVTM and CDR2 ANQGSEA. V was clipped by 7 bases and J by 11 bases; unmatched bases: 8. This CDR3 region has 12 residues. DNA for the CDR3: TGCAGCGCCAAGACTAGCGGGAGAGAGCAGTACTTC. Amino acid sequence: CSAKTSGREQYF.

The rearrangement links TRBV7-9 to TRBJ2-1, with TRBD2 identical over 11 bases. Looked up from germline, CDR1 is SEHNR and CDR2 is FQNEAQ (reference sequence). The CDR3 contains 15 residues. V lost 2 bases and J lost 7; bases outside the gene matches: 4. The CDR3 coding sequence is TGTGCCAGCAGCTTAATAGCGGGAGGGCCGAATGAGCAGTTCTTC. Its translation is CASSLIAGGPNEQFF. The full variable domain, completed using reference TRBV7-9 and TRBJ2-1, is DTGVSQNPRHKITKRGQNVTFRCDPISEHNRLYWYRQTLGQGPEFLTYFQNEAQLEKSRLLSDRFSAERPKGSFSTLEIQRTEQGDSAMYLCASSLIAGGPNEQFFGPGTRLTVL.

The J gene is TRBJ1-2, the V gene TRBV5-1; TRBD1 matches 7 bases. The CDR3 runs 13 residues. J was trimmed by 3 bases and V by 4 bases; bases with no gene match: 3. Germline CDR1 reads SGHRS; CDR2 reads YFSETQ. DNA of the CDR3: TGCGCCAGCAGCGCCGGGACAGACTATGGCTACACCTTC. Protein: CASSAGTDYGYTF.

This chain uses TRBV4-2 with TRBJ2-5; no clear D. CDR1 and CDR2 (germline): LGHNA, YNFKEQ. Trimming stripped 4 bases from V and 5 bases from J, with 11 bases between. This CDR3 spans 13 amino acids. The CDR3 coding sequence is TGTGCCAGCAGCCCCAGCTTCGTTGAGACCCAGTACTTC. Translated: CASSPSFVETQYF.

The CDR3 DNA follows: TGCGCCAGCAGCCAAATCGGGACTTCCCAGGTCAATGAGCAGTTCTTC. Its translation is CASSQIGTSQVNEQFF. The genes are TRBV4-1 and TRBJ2-1; perhaps TRBD2 as D (6 bases). V was shortened by 2 bases and J by 6 bases, with 17 bases between the two germline ends. Germline loops: CDR1 MGHRA, CDR2 YSYEKL. The CDR3 has 16 residues.

The chain recombines TRBV4-1 with TRBJ2-4, with D unclear. The DNA end is more similar to TRBJ2-7, so the J call may be wrong. Germline loops: CDR1 MGHRA, CDR2 YSYEKL. The CDR3 loop spans 13 amino acids. For the CDR3, the DNA is TGCGCCAGCAGCCAAAACCCCTCCTACGAGCAGTACTTC. This gives the protein CASSQNPSYEQYF.

The CDR3 reads CASSPASGHGDEQFF. The CDR3 coding sequence is TGTGCCAGCAGCCCAGCTAGCGGCCATGGGGACGAGCAGTTCTTC. The V and J genes are TRBV7-9 and TRBJ2-1, with 7 bases fitting TRBD2. CDR3 length equals 15 residues. Germline V gives CDR1 SEHNR, CDR2 FQNEAQ (reference sequence). With 5 bases clipped from V and 10 bases from J, the junction kept 14 bases outside the gene matches.

CDR3: CSARSQGGYEQYF. The CDR3 bases are TGCAGTGCTAGAAGCCAGGGGGGCTACGAGCAGTACTTC. This chain connects TRBV20-1 to TRBJ2-7; D possibly corresponds to TRBD1 (7 bases). The CDR3 covers 13 residues. Germline loops: CDR1 DFQATT, CDR2 SNEGSKA (reference sequence). The V gene lost 2 bases and the J gene lost 3 bases, with 11 bases spanning the gap.

This clonotype appeared a few times. This sequence joins TRBV25-1 and TRBJ2-7; D call uncertain. Germline V gene data show CDR1 as MGHDK and CDR2 as SYGVNS. V was pared by 6 bases and J by 4 bases, with 13 bases between. The CDR3 is made up of 13 amino acids. The CDR3 loop reads CASRSLGDYEQYF. The CDR3 bases are TGTGCCAGCAGGTCTCTTGGTGATTACGAGCAGTACTTC.

V is TRBV4-1 and J is TRBJ2-7; TRBD2 matches 8 bases. The CDR3 is 16 residues long. Per germline, CDR1 MGHRA and CDR2 YSYEKL. The V and J ends lost 2 bases and 3 bases, in that order; junction bases with no gene match: 9. CDR3 bases: TGCGCCAGCAGCCAACTTTGGACTAGCAGACTCTACGAGCAGTACTTC. Its protein is CASSQLWTSRLYEQYF.

This clonotype was counted a single time. The rearrangement links TRBV25-1 to TRBJ1-2, with no clear D. Germline loops: CDR1 MGHDK, CDR2 SYGVNS. V was pared by 3 bases and J by 6 bases, with 17 bases between. The CDR3 has 15 amino acids. The CDR3 spells CASSDGHGVAHGYTF. DNA of the CDR3: TGTGCCAGCAGTGATGGTCACGGGGTGGCCCATGGCTACACCTTC.